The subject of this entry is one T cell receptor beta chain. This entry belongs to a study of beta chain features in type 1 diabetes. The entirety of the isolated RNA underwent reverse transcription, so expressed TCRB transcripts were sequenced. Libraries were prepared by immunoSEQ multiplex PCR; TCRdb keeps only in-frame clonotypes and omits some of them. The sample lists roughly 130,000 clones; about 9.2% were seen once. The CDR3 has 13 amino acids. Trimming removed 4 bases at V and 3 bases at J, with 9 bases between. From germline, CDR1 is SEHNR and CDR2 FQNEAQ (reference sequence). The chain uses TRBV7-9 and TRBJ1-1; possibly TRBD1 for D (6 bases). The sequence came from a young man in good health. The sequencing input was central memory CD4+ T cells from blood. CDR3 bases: TGTGCCAGCAGCTCCAGGGGAGACACTGAAGCTTTCTTT. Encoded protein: CASSSRGDTEAFF.